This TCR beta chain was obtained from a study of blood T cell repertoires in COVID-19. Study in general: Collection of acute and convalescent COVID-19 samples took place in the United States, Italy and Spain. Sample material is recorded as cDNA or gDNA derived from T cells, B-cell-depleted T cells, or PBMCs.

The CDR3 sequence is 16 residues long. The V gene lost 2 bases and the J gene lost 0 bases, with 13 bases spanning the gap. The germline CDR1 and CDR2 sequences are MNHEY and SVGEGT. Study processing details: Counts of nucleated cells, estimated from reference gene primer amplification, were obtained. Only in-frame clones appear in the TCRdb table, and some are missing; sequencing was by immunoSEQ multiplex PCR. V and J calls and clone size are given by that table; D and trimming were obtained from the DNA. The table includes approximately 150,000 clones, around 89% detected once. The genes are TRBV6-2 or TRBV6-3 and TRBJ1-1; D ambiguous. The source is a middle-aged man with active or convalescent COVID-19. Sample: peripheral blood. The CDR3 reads CASSYPRGQLNTEAFF. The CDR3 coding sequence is TGTGCCAGCAGTTACCCCCGTGGTCAGTTGAACACTGAAGCTTTCTTT.